This TCR beta chain derives from a study of cytomegalovirus exposure and HLA in healthy donors. The data were produced by immunoSEQ multiplex PCR, yet TCRdb's version contains in-frame clones alone and is incomplete. The sample holds 50,000 or so clones, about 95% seen once. The donors were members of the validation cohort comprising some 120 subjects, separate from the roughly 670-subject first cohort. This clonotype was sampled from a young man in good health and CMV-seronegative. The specimen sequenced was PBMCs.

CDR3: CASSAQGSGEQYF. In DNA form, the CDR3 reads TGCGCCAGCAGTGCACAGGGTTCGGGCGAGCAGTACTTC. The genes are TRBV10-1 and TRBJ2-7; a possible D gene is TRBD1 (6 bases). This CDR3 spans 13 amino acids. CDR1 is WNHNN, CDR2 SYGVQD, per germline (reference sequence). The V gene lost 4 bases and the J gene lost 6 bases, with 13 bases spanning the gap.